This T cell receptor (beta chain) was sequenced during a study of T cell responses to AZD1222 COVID-19 vaccine (dated by TCRdb to the early 2020s). With regard to the full study: A total of about 230 trial participants underwent TCR sequencing, of whom around 200 received two doses of AZD1222 and some 26 received two doses of the MenACWY control vaccine. Trial participants were enrolled by age into 18-55, 56-69 and 70-plus year subgroups, with roughly 150, 30 and 60 TCR-sequenced participants respectively. On the study overall, not on this receptor specifically: Because no samples from the day 14 peak response were available, repertoires could be characterized only after the peak T cell response. Conclusions about previously exposed vaccinees are limited, since just 6 or 7 AZD1222 recipients were seropositive for SARS-CoV-2 at baseline. Participants were mostly white British and included more females than males, and it was suggested by the authors that clonal diversity may have been underestimated. Epitopes outside the regions mutated in the B.1.351 and B.1.1.7 variants were reportedly recognized by nearly half of the unique spike-specific TCRs. The 56-69-year group was small, and its depth increase did not reach significance, likely because of low power. Vaccine-associated CD4 TCRs spanned the whole spike protein, with dominant responses in regions 160-218 and 743-854. A significant rise in spike-specific TCR breadth and depth was observed after two AZD1222 doses relative to day 0 and relative to MenACWY recipients.

Reading the germline V gene gives CDR1 SGDLS and CDR2 YYNGEE. V loses 0 bases, J loses 2 bases, and the germline ends lie 9 bases apart. The CDR3 holds 14 amino acids from the cysteine to the phenylalanine. The read is trimmed to its CDR3 DNA, 42 bases read in frame from base 1. The CDR3 regions of human TCRbeta chains were analyzed by immunosequencing. In the paper's pipeline: TCRs in the repertoires were matched against a reference library of SARS-CoV-2-specific TCRs that had been generated with the MIRA antigen-specificity platform. Breadth was defined as the fraction of unique TCRs that were SARS-CoV-2-associated, and depth was defined as the fraction of total T cells that were SARS-CoV-2-associated. Using the MIRA data, every spike-specific TCR was mapped to the spike region that the TCR reacted to and assigned to either a CD4 or a CD8 class. Log10-transformed breadth and depth values were compared by one-way ANOVA with Sidak's multiple comparisons tests. This immuneACCESS table, as held by TCRdb, lists in-frame sequences with V and J called but not all clones. Of the missing ones, under half trace to an unresolved V gene in checked studies; the others have no known cause. V and J calls and clone size are given by that table; D and trimming were obtained from the DNA. This sample gives some 150,000 clones in total; 92% of them show up just once. The ten most abundant clones make up around 4.4% of the sample.

The time point label corresponds to: baseline before first vaccination. In light of the paper, this sample's treatment or condition label describes: meningococcal conjugate vaccine given as trial control. Samples from vaccinated people were obtained from the UK trials COV001 and COV002, which included a single-blind randomized controlled phase 2/3 trial of AZD1222 (ChAdOx1 nCoV-19) in healthy adults. For TCRbeta chain sequencing, PBMC samples from trial participants were taken at day 0 and at day 28 after the second dose. For this clone: Its binding antigen is unknown. Per-nucleotide qualities are absent, and no much larger clonotype sits a single base away.

The source was peripheral blood, collected on day 0 of MenACWY control vaccination. This sequence uses TRBV9 and TRBJ2-7; no D gene is confidently identified. This receptor was identified in an adult in good health. CDR3 reads: CASSVEAEPYEQYF. The bases read TGTGCCAGCAGCGTAGAGGCAGAACCCTACGAGCAGTACTTC.